In this sample, the clone carrying this T cell receptor (beta chain) turned up a few times. Its antigen is undetermined. The data are from a study of T cell responses to AZD1222 COVID-19 vaccine. Findings and limits, study-wide: The repertoires were collected only after the peak T cell response.

Some clones are missing from TCRdb's copy, which holds only in-frame ones; the method was immunoSEQ multiplex PCR. The sample holds around 120,000 clones, 85% to 90% seen once. V gave up 6 bases and J gave up 4 bases, with 12 bases separating them. Germline CDR1 reads SQVTM; CDR2 reads ANQGSEA. CDR3 size: 12 residues. V is TRBV29-1 and J is TRBJ1-2; weak D call: TRBD1 (5 bases). The material was peripheral blood, obtained 28 days after the second AZD1222 dose. This receptor was identified in an adult who received the AZD1222 COVID-19 vaccine. Written as DNA, the CDR3 is TGCAGCGTGGGGGTAGGGCTCTATGGCTACACCTTC. Amino acid sequence: CSVGVGLYGYTF.